Shown below are 32 T cell receptor beta chains from a single sample sequenced in a study of OX40 agonist ivuxolimab in advanced cancers. Profiling relied on immunoSEQ multiplex PCR, and the TCRdb table lists in-frame clones only, not all of them. Among about 96,000 clones, about nine tenths were seen once, and the ten largest hold 1.5% to 2%. Specimen: CD4+ or CD8+ T cells sorted from blood, collected in a trial of the OX40 agonist ivuxolimab. Every receptor here comes from an adult with an advanced solid tumor such as melanoma, head and neck, liver or kidney cancer.

J is TRBJ1-1 and V is TRBV5-4; 7 bases match TRBD1. With 1 base clipped from V and 3 bases from J, the junction kept 6 bases outside the gene matches. The CDR3 runs 15 residues. Looked up from germline, CDR1 is SGHNT and CDR2 is YYREEE (reference sequence). The CDR3 nucleotides read TGTGCCAGCAGCTTGACAGACAGGGCCCACACTGAAGCTTTCTTT. Translation: CASSLTDRAHTEAFF.

The V and J genes are TRBV6-6 and TRBJ2-2; D uncertain. Trimming took 6 bases from V and 4 from J, leaving 3 bases between them. CDR1 is MNHNY and CDR2 is SVGAGI in the germline V gene (reference sequence). The CDR3 is 11 amino acids. In nucleotides, the CDR3 is TGTGCCAGCAGGACCACCGGGGAGCTGTTTTTT. As protein: CASRTTGELFF.

J is TRBJ2-7 and V is TRBV5-6; TRBD2 matches 9 bases. CDR3 length equals 15 residues. The V and J ends lost 0 bases and 2 bases, in that order; junction bases with no gene match: 3. The germline CDR1 and CDR2 sequences are SGHDT and YYEEEE. CDR3 sequence (DNA): TGTGCCAGCAGCTTGGGGCTAGCGGGACCCTACGAGCAGTACTTC. Amino acids: CASSLGLAGPYEQYF.

J is TRBJ2-7 and V is TRBV28; tentatively, D is TRBD1 (6 bases). The CDR3 loop spans 15 amino acids. Germline V gene sequence: CDR1 MDHEN, CDR2 SYDVKM. V was shortened by 8 bases and J by 3 bases, with 20 bases between the two germline ends. This CDR3 is CASVDPTQGNYEQYF. CDR3 DNA sequence: TGTGCCAGCGTGGACCCGACACAGGGCAACTACGAGCAGTACTTC.

This clone appeared a few times. CDR3 nucleotide sequence: TGTGCCAGCTCACCACAGGTGGGCTCCTACAATGAGCAGTTCTTC. Encoded protein: CASSPQVGSYNEQFF. The genes are TRBV18 and TRBJ2-1, with D unclear. Germline loops: CDR1 KGHSH, CDR2 LQKENI. Trimming left V 1 base short and J 0 bases short, with 7 bases between. The CDR3 loop spans 15 amino acids.

This clone was seen a single time. J is TRBJ2-1 and V is TRBV10-3, with 9 nucleotides matching TRBD2. The CDR3 extends over 17 amino acids. Germline CDR1 and CDR2: ENHRY and SYGVKD. V shed 2 bases and J 7 bases; nucleotides not matched to a gene: 12. DNA of the CDR3: TGTGCCATCAGTGAGAGGTCTAGCGGGGCCCTAGGGAATGAGCAGTTCTTC. Translating gives CAISERSSGALGNEQFF.

The chain carries TRBV5-6 and TRBJ1-2; D is possibly TRBD1 (6 bases). This CDR3 is built from 13 residues. The V and J ends lost 0 bases and 4 bases respectively, with 7 bases between them. Germline CDR1 reads SGHDT; CDR2 reads YYEEEE. The CDR3: CASSLVQGYGYTF. The CDR3 bases are TGTGCCAGCAGCTTGGTACAGGGCTATGGCTACACCTTC.

The genes are TRBV7-2 and TRBJ2-7; D remains unclear. Trimming removed 1 base at V and 2 bases at J, with 15 bases between. The CDR3 length is 16 residues. The germline gives CDR1 SGHTA, CDR2 FQGNSA. CDR3 DNA: TGTGCCAGCAGCTTAGTCGCCAGCGCCTTGACCTACGAGCAGTACTTC. It is translated as CASSLVASALTYEQYF.

This rearrangement joins TRBV5-5 to TRBJ1-5, with 11 bases identical to TRBD1. The CDR3 consists of 15 residues. V was clipped by 3 bases and J by 6 bases; unmatched bases: 5. Germline CDR1 and CDR2: SGHKS and YYEKEE (reference sequence). The CDR3 here is CASSWGQGESQPQHF. For the CDR3, the DNA is TGTGCCAGCAGCTGGGGACAGGGGGAGTCTCAGCCCCAGCATTTT.

The V call is TRBV4-1, the J call TRBJ2-1; TRBD1 is a possible D gene (6 bases). The V gene's germline CDR1 is MGHRA and CDR2 YSYEKL. The CDR3 has 17 residues. The ends were cut back, 3 bases at V and 2 bases at J, with 17 bases in the middle. This CDR3 reads CASSHGTRLTPYNEQFF. The CDR3 DNA reads as TGCGCCAGCAGCCATGGGACACGGTTAACCCCCTACAATGAGCAGTTCTTC.

This chain joins TRBV5-6 and TRBJ2-7; perhaps D is TRBD1 or TRBD2 (6 bases each). This CDR3 contains 13 residues. Germline CDR1 is SGHDT and CDR2 is YYEEEE. The V gene lost 4 bases and the J gene lost 4 bases, with 12 bases spanning the gap. CDR3: CASSRQEGYEQYF. CDR3 coding DNA: TGTGCCAGCAGCCGACAGGAGGGGTACGAGCAGTACTTC.

The chain is built from TRBV29-1 and TRBJ2-7; 8 nucleotides line up with TRBD2. The CDR3 consists of 12 residues. The V and J ends lost 6 bases and 3 bases, in that order; junction bases with no gene match: 4. CDR1 and CDR2 (germline): SQVTM, ANQGSEA. The CDR3 loop reads CSVLAGNYEQYF. CDR3 bases: TGCAGCGTCTTAGCGGGAAACTACGAGCAGTACTTC.

V gene TRBV7-4 combines with J gene TRBJ1-5; possible D gene TRBD1, 5 bases. The germline V and J ends were trimmed by 5 bases and 7 bases, with 18 bases remaining between them. CDR1 SGHVT and CDR2 SQSDAQ come from the germline V gene. The length of the CDR3 is 15 residues. CDR3 coding DNA: TGTGCCAGCAGCCCCGAGGCGGGGCACGAGCAGCCCCAGCATTTT. Protein sequence: CASSPEAGHEQPQHF.

The V call is TRBV7-2, the J call TRBJ1-2; D not resolved. Per germline, CDR1 SGHTA and CDR2 FQGNSA. The CDR3 consists of 12 residues. Between the trimmed V and J ends, which lost 5 bases and 4 bases, there was a span of 8 bases. In DNA form, the CDR3 reads TGTGCCAGCAGCGGAGCTGGCTATGGCTACACCTTC. Translation: CASSGAGYGYTF.

A word on this clone: Mismatch with germline at one junction end may stem from a read error. The genes are TRBV7-7 and TRBJ2-3; 8 bases are shared with TRBD2. CDR3 length: 16 residues. CDR1 SSHAT and CDR2 FNYEAQ come from the germline V gene (reference sequence). The CDR3 spells CASSLAGPGSTDTQYF. The DNA of the CDR3 is TGTGCTAGCAGCTTAGCGGGACCGGGGTCCACAGATACGCAGTATTTT.

The chain is built from TRBV30 and TRBJ2-7; D might be TRBD1 or TRBD2, each matching 5 bases. Germline lookup yields CDR1 GTSNPN and CDR2 SVGIG (reference sequence). Trimming cost V 5 bases and J 6 bases, with 20 bases left between them. The CDR3 has 14 amino acids. The DNA for the CDR3 is TGTGCCTGGTCCTTGAGGGGTAGCGCTTTCGAGCAGTACTTC. It translates to CAWSLRGSAFEQYF.

This clone was observed a single time. This chain joins TRBV19 and TRBJ2-7; possible D gene TRBD2, 5 bases. Trimming shortened V by 7 bases and J by 2 bases, and 12 bases separated the two germline ends. The length of the CDR3 is 13 residues. The germline V gene has CDR1 LNHDA and CDR2 SQIVND (reference sequence). In nucleotides, the CDR3 is TGTGCCAGTAAGGGTAGCGTAACCTACGAGCAGTACTTC. It specifies CASKGSVTYEQYF.

The V and J genes are TRBV6-6 and TRBJ1-1; no clear D gene. The CDR3 runs to 13 residues. The germline CDR1 and CDR2 sequences are MNHNY and SVGAGI (reference sequence). V lost 2 bases to trimming and J lost 4 bases, with 8 bases between them. This CDR3 is CASSYPRLTEAFF. The CDR3 DNA follows: TGTGCCAGCAGTTACCCGAGGCTCACTGAAGCTTTCTTT.

The rearrangement joins TRBV6-6 to TRBJ2-5; D not certain. The CDR3 loop spans 13 amino acids. Between the trimmed V and J ends, which lost 2 bases and 2 bases, there was a span of 6 bases. CDR1 and CDR2 (germline): MNHNY, SVGAGI (reference sequence). The DNA for the CDR3 is TGTGCCAGCAGTTACAGGAGACAAGAGACCCAGTACTTC. Its translation: CASSYRRQETQYF.

The chain joins TRBV4-3 to TRBJ2-3; 13 bases match TRBD2. Germline assignment: CDR1 LGHNA and CDR2 YSLEER. The CDR3 length is 18 residues. Trimming at V came to 4 bases and at J to 7 bases, leaving 14 bases not matched to a gene. The CDR3 DNA reads TGCGCCAGCAGCCCAACCACCCGGACTAGCGGGAGTCTATATACGCAGTATTTT. Translation: CASSPTTRTSGSLYTQYF.

This chain links TRBV5-6 with TRBJ2-7, with 11 bases aligning to TRBD1. Germline trimming cut 5 bases from V and 2 bases from J; bases unmatched to any gene: 3. Germline V gene lookup returns CDR1 SGHDT and CDR2 YYEEEE. The CDR3 covers 14 residues. CDR3 coding DNA: TGTGCCAGCAGAAGGACAGGGGGCCCCTACGAGCAGTACTTC. This translates into CASRRTGGPYEQYF.

This chain links TRBV5-4 with TRBJ2-3, with 14 bases lining up with TRBD2. Germline CDR1 is SGHNT and CDR2 is YYREEE (reference sequence). V was clipped by 4 bases and J by 4 bases; unmatched bases: 14. The CDR3 spans 19 residues. DNA of the CDR3: TGTGCCAGCAGCCCTTACGGACAGACTAGCGGGAGGGCCGCAGATACGCAGTATTTT. Amino acids: CASSPYGQTSGRAADTQYF. Together with reference TRBV5-4 and TRBJ2-3, the CDR3 gives the full variable domain: ETGVTQSPTHLIKTRGQQVTLRCSSQSGHNTVSWYQQALGQGPQFIFQYYREEENGRGNFPPRFSGLQFPNYSSELNVNALELDDSALYLCASSPYGQTSGRAADTQYFGPGTRLTVL.

The chain uses TRBV15 and TRBJ2-3; TRBD1 agrees at 7 bases. The CDR3 loop spans 17 amino acids. The germline V gene has CDR1 LNHNV and CDR2 YYDKDF (reference sequence). With 5 bases clipped from V and 1 base from J, the junction kept 12 bases outside the gene matches. CDR3: CATSVNYRDRRTDTQYF. The CDR3 DNA follows: TGTGCCACCAGCGTCAACTACCGGGACAGACGCACAGATACGCAGTATTTT.

This sequence joins TRBV30 and TRBJ1-5, with TRBD1 identical over 8 bases. CDR1 and CDR2 from the germline V gene are GTSNPN and SVGIG (reference sequence). The J segment lost 5 bases and the V segment lost 2 bases, leaving 8 bases of the junction unmatched. CDR3 length: 15 amino acids. CDR3 amino acids: CAWSPGQGSDQPQHF. The CDR3 region has the DNA TGTGCCTGGAGTCCCGGACAGGGCAGTGATCAGCCCCAGCATTTT.

The table lists this clone with a count of one. This chain uses TRBV10-3 with TRBJ1-3, with D possibly being TRBD1 (6 bases). From germline, CDR1 is ENHRY and CDR2 SYGVKD. V was cut by 8 bases and J by 0 bases, with 14 bases left in between. The CDR3 has 15 amino acids. CDR3 DNA sequence: TGTGCCATCGGAAGGGGGGAAAGCTCTGGAAACACCATATATTTT. The encoded protein is CAIGRGESSGNTIYF.

The chain combines TRBV30 with TRBJ2-3, with 13 bases that match TRBD2. CDR3 length equals 17 residues. Germline V lookup: CDR1 GTSNPN, CDR2 SVGIG (reference sequence). V gave up 0 bases and J gave up 6 bases; unmatched junction bases: 9. Here the CDR3 DNA reads TGTGCCTGGAGTGTACGTCGGACTAGCGGGAGAGTGGATACGCAGTATTTT. Residues: CAWSVRRTSGRVDTQYF.

The J gene is TRBJ2-3, the V gene TRBV5-1, with no clear D. Trimming removed 0 bases at V and 2 bases at J, with 4 bases between. This CDR3 is 13 amino acids long. Looked up from germline, CDR1 is SGHRS and CDR2 is YFSETQ. This chain's CDR3 is CASSLVLTDTQYF. The CDR3 DNA sequence: TGCGCCAGCAGCTTGGTCCTCACAGATACGCAGTATTTT.

The rearrangement uses TRBV4-3 and TRBJ1-5, with a tentative D call TRBD1 (5 bases). Per germline, CDR1 LGHNA and CDR2 YSLEER. This CDR3 spans 13 amino acids. V was trimmed by 2 bases and J by 5 bases, leaving 7 bases between them. The CDR3 region has the DNA TGCGCCAGCAGCCAATCGACAGATCAGCCCCAGCATTTT. Amino acids: CASSQSTDQPQHF.

V and J are TRBV7-8 and TRBJ1-1; TRBD1 might be the D (5 bases). Trimming pared 5 bases from V and 0 bases from J, leaving 10 bases between. The CDR3 spans 14 residues. Germline V gene data show CDR1 as SGHVS and CDR2 as FQNEAQ. The CDR3: CASSLDTLNTEAFF. CDR3 nucleotide sequence: TGTGCCAGCAGCCTGGACACACTGAACACTGAAGCTTTCTTT.

The rearrangement joins TRBV2 to TRBJ1-1; no clear D. This CDR3 contains 15 residues. The germline CDR1 and CDR2 sequences are SNHLY and FYNNEI. Trimming pared 8 bases from V and 0 bases from J, leaving 16 bases between. The CDR3: CASRRSPGVNTEAFF. CDR3 bases: TGTGCCAGCCGTAGGTCTCCTGGGGTGAACACTGAAGCTTTCTTT. The complete variable domain, with remaining parts taken from reference TRBV2 and TRBJ1-1, reads EPEVTQTPSHQVTQMGQEVILRCVPISNHLYFYWYRQILGQKVEFLVSFYNNEISEKSEIFDDQFSVERPDGSNFTLKIRSTKLEDSAMYFCASRRSPGVNTEAFFGQGTRLTVV.

The V call is TRBV6-1, the J call TRBJ2-7; 10 bases fit TRBD2. There are 16 residues in the CDR3. J gave up 1 base and V 3 bases, and 6 bases lay outside the gene matches. Germline V gene sequence: CDR1 MNHNS, CDR2 SASEGT. CDR3 protein: CASSESRTSGSYEQYF. CDR3 sequence (DNA): TGTGCCAGCAGTGAGTCCCGGACTAGCGGTTCCTACGAGCAGTACTTC.

The chain is built from TRBV11-3 and TRBJ2-2; TRBD1 matches 7 bases. CDR1 and CDR2 (germline): SGHNT, YENEEA. Unmatched junction bases numbered 10, after V lost 5 bases and J lost 4 bases. CDR3 length: 16 residues. The CDR3: CASSRRQGRGTGELFF. CDR3 in DNA: TGTGCCAGCAGCCGAAGACAGGGTCGCGGCACCGGGGAGCTGTTTTTT.